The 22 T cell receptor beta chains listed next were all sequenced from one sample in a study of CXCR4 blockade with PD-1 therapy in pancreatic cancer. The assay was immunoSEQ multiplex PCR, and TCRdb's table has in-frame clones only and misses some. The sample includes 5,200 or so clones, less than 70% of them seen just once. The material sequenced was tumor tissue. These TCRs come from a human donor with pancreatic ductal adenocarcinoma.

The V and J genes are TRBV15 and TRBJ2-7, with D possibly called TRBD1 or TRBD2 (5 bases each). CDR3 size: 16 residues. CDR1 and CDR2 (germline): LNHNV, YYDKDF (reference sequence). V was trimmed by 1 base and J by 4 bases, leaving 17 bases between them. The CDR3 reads CATSRGPATGPYEQYF. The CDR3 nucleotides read TGTGCCACCAGCAGAGGCCCGGCAACGGGGCCTTACGAGCAGTACTTC.

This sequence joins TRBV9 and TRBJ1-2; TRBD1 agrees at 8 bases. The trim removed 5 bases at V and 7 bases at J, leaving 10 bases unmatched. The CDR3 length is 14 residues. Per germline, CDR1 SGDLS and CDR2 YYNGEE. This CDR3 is CASSEATGGAGYTF. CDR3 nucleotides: TGTGCCAGCAGTGAAGCTACAGGGGGAGCTGGCTACACCTTC.

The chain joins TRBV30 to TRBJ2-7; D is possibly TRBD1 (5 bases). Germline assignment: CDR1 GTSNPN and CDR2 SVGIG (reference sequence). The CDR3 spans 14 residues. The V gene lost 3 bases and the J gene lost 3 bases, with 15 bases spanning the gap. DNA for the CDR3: TGTGCCTGGAGGGCAGGGAAAACGATCTACGAGCAGTACTTC. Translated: CAWRAGKTIYEQYF.

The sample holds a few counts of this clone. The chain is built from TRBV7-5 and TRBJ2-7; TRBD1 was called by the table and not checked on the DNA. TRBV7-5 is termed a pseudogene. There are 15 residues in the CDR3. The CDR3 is CASSVDRSNAYEQYF. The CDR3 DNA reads TGTGCCAGCAGCGTTGACAGGTCTAACGCCTACGAGCAGTACTTC.

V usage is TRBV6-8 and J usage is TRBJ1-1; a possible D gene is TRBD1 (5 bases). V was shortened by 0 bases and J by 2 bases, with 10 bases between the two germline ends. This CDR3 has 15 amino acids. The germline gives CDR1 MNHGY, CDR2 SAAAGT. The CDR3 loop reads CASSYSQGFNTEAFF. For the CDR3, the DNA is TGTGCCAGCAGTTACTCGCAGGGATTTAACACTGAAGCTTTCTTT.

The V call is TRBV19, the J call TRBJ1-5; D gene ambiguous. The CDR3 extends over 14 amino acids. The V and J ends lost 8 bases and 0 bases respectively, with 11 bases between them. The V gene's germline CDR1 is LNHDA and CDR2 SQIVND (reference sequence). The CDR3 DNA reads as TGTGCCAGTGGGAAAGTCTATAGCAATCAGCCCCAGCATTTT. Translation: CASGKVYSNQPQHF.

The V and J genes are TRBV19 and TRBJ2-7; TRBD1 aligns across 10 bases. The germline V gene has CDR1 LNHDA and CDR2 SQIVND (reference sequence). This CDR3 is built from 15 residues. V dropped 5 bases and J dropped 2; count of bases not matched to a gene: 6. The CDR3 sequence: CASSLVGQGAYEQYF. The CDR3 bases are TGTGCCAGTAGTCTCGTCGGACAGGGGGCCTACGAGCAGTACTTC.

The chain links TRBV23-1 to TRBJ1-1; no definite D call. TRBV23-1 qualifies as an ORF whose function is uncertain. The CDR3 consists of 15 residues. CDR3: CTNSQDTELNTEAFF. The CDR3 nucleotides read TGCACCAACAGCCAAGATACCGAACTGAACACTGAAGCTTTCTTT.

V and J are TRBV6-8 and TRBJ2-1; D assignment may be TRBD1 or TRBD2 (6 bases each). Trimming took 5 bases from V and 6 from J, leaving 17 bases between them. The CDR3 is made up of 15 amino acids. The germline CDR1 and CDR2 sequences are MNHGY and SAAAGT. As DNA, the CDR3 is TGTGCCAGCAGTGACAAGGCAGGAGGGGGCAATGAGCAGTTCTTC. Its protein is CASSDKAGGGNEQFF.

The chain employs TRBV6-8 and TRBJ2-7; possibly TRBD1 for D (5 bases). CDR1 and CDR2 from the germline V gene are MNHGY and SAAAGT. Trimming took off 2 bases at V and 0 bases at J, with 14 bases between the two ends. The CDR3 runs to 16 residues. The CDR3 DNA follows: TGTGCCAGCAGTTACCCCTCGACAGTAAACTCCTACGAGCAGTACTTC. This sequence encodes CASSYPSTVNSYEQYF.

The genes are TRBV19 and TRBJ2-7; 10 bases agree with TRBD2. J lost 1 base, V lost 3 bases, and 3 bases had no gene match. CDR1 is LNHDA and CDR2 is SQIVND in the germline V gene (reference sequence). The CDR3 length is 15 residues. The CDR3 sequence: CASSIKLAGSYEQYF. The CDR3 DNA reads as TGTGCCAGTAGTATCAAACTAGCGGGATCCTACGAGCAGTACTTC.

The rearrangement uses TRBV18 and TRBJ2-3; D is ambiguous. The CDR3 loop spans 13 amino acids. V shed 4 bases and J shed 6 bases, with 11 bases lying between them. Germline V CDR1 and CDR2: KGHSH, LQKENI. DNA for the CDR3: TGTGCCAGCTCACGCGATAGGCAGGATACGCAGTATTTT. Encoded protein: CASSRDRQDTQYF.

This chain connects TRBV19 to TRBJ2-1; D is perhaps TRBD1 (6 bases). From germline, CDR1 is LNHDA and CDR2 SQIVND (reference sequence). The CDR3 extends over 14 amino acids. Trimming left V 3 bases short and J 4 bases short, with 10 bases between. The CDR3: CASSMNRDYNEQFF. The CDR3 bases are TGTGCCAGTAGTATGAACAGGGATTACAATGAGCAGTTCTTC.

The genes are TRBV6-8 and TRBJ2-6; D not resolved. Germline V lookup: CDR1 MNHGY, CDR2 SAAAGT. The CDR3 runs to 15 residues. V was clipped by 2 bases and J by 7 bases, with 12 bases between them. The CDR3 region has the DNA TGTGCCAGCAGTTACGTCGGGTCCGGTGCCAACGTCCTGACTTTC. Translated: CASSYVGSGANVLTF.

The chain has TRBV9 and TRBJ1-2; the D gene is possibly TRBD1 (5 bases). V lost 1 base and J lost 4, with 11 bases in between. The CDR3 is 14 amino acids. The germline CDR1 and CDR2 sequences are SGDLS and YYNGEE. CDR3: CASSVSLRGYGYTF. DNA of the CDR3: TGTGCCAGCAGCGTATCACTGAGGGGCTATGGCTACACCTTC.

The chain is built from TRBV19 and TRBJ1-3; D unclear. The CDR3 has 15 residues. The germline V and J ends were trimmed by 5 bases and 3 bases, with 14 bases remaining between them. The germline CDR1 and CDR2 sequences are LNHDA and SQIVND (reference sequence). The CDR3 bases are TGTGCCAGTAGTCCGGACCCGGCAAGTGGAAACACCATATATTTT. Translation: CASSPDPASGNTIYF.

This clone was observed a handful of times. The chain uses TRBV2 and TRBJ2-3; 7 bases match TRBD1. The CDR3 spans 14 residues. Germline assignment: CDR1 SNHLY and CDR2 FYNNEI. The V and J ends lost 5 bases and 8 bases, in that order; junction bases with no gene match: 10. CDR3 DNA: TGTGCCAGCAGTACGGACAGGAGTGTAGTTACGCAGTATTTT. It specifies CASSTDRSVVTQYF.

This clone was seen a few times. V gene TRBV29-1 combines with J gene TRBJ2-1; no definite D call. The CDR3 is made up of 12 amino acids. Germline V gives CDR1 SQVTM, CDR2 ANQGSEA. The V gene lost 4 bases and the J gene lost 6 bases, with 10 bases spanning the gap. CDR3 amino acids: CSVAVFGNEQFF. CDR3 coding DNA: TGCAGCGTTGCAGTTTTTGGCAATGAGCAGTTCTTC.

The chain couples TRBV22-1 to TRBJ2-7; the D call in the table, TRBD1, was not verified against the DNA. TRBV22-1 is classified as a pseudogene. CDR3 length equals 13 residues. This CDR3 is CASRPGAGSEQYF. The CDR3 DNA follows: TGTGCCAGCAGACCTGGGGCAGGTAGCGAGCAGTACTTC.

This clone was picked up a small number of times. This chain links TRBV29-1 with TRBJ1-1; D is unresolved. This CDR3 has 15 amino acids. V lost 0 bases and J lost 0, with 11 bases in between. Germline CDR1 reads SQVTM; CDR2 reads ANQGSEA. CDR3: CSVEDRSELNTEAFF. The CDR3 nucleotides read TGCAGCGTTGAAGATCGCTCAGAATTGAACACTGAAGCTTTCTTT.

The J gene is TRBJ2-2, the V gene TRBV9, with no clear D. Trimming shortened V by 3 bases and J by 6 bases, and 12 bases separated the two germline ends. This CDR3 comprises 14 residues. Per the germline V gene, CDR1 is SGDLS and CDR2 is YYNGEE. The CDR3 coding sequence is TGTGCCAGCAGCGGGCGGATTGGGGCCGGGGAGCTGTTTTTT. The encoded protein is CASSGRIGAGELFF.

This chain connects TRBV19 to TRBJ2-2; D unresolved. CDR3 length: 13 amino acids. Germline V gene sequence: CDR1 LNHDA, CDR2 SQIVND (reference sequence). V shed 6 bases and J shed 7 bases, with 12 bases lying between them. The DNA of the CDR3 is TGTGCCAGTAGCGTCTACTACGGCGGGGAGCTGTTTTTT. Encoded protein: CASSVYYGGELFF.